Shown below are 32 T cell receptor beta chains from a single sample sequenced in a study of shared clonotypes between healthy human individuals. The data were produced by immunoSEQ multiplex PCR, yet TCRdb's version contains in-frame clones alone and is incomplete. The sample has about 1.1 million clones, 75% to 85% seen once. The sequencing sample was made of memory CD4+ T cells from PBMCs. The subset was: CD45RA-negative fraction. These receptor sequences come from a man aged 18-30 years in good health. Some clones in this sample may be carry-over from other donors' samples.

This chain joins TRBV5-1 and TRBJ2-1, with D perhaps matching TRBD1 or TRBD2 (6 bases each). Germline lookup yields CDR1 SGHRS and CDR2 YFSETQ. Between the trimmed V and J ends, which lost 1 base and 0 bases, there was a span of 11 bases. The CDR3 has 16 residues. CDR3 protein: CASSLQGGSSYNEQFF. In DNA, the CDR3 is TGCGCCAGCAGCTTGCAAGGGGGGAGCTCCTACAATGAGCAGTTCTTC.

V usage is TRBV6-5 and J usage is TRBJ2-5; 11 positions agree with TRBD1. The length of the CDR3 is 13 residues. V trimming: 5 bases; J trimming: 8 bases; junction bases outside the gene matches: 4. Germline V gene sequence: CDR1 MNHEY, CDR2 SVGAGI. The CDR3: CASSPGTGGTQYF. The CDR3 DNA reads as TGTGCCAGCAGTCCCGGGACAGGGGGAACCCAGTACTTC.

With respect to this clone: This may come from a read error, since a much larger clone is one base off. The V call is TRBV7-2, the J call TRBJ2-2, with 13 positions matching TRBD2. Germline V gene lookup returns CDR1 SGHTA and CDR2 FQGNSA. V lost 7 bases and J lost 5; bases outside the gene matches: 4. The CDR3 runs 15 residues. CDR3 sequence reads: CASTPGLAGTGELFF. In DNA form, the CDR3 reads TGTGCCAGCACCCCGGGACTAGCGGGAACCGGGGAGCTGTTTTTT.

The chain joins TRBV5-8 to TRBJ2-2; 11 bases line up with TRBD1. The CDR3 consists of 16 residues. The germline CDR1 and CDR2 sequences are SGHTS and YDEGEE. Germline trimming cut 4 bases from V and 6 bases from J; bases unmatched to any gene: 8. The CDR3 nucleotides are TGTGCCAGCAGCCTAGGACAGGGGGCGAGACCCGGGGAGCTGTTTTTT. Translation: CASSLGQGARPGELFF. The full variable domain, with the rest looked up from reference TRBV5-8 and TRBJ2-2, is EAGVTQSPTHLIKTRGQQATLRCSPISGHTSVYWYQQALGLGLQFLLWYDEGEERNRGNFPPRFSGRQFPNYSSELNVNALELEDSALYLCASSLGQGARPGELFFGEGSRLTVL.

This chain connects TRBV9 to TRBJ2-7, with a tentative D call TRBD1 (6 bases). Germline lookup yields CDR1 SGDLS and CDR2 YYNGEE. The CDR3 consists of 12 residues. V dropped 0 bases and J dropped 6 bases, with 7 bases sitting between them. The CDR3 DNA follows: TGTGCCAGCAGCGTAGTAGGGGGCGAGCAGTACTTC. Amino acids: CASSVVGGEQYF.

This chain joins TRBV28 and TRBJ1-1; maybe TRBD1 (5 bases). Trimming removed 3 bases from V and 5 bases from J, with 16 bases in between. This CDR3 has 15 residues. Germline-derived CDR1 and CDR2 are MDHEN and SYDVKM. CDR3 sequence reads: CASSFIDPGRTEAFF. DNA of the CDR3: TGTGCCAGCAGTTTCATCGATCCAGGGCGGACTGAAGCTTTCTTT.

The sample holds a few counts of this clone. The gene calls are TRBV18 and TRBJ2-5; D uncertain. V was cut by 4 bases and J by 5 bases, with 11 bases left in between. The CDR3 totals 13 residues. Germline V gene data show CDR1 as KGHSH and CDR2 as LQKENI. In DNA form, the CDR3 reads TGTGCCAGCTCACAAGCTCTGGGGGAGACCCAGTACTTC. Translated, it gives CASSQALGETQYF.

CDR3 DNA: TGCGCCAGCAGCTTAGCGGTGCGGGGCACAGATACGCAGTATTTT. Its translation is CASSLAVRGTDTQYF. The chain carries TRBV5-1 and TRBJ2-3, with D maybe TRBD2 (5 bases). Germline assignment: CDR1 SGHRS and CDR2 YFSETQ. Trimming took off 2 bases at V and 1 base at J, with 11 bases between the two ends. This CDR3 is built from 15 residues.

For this clone: A much larger clonotype is one base distant, so this may be a read error. The same CDR3 also results from other DNA sequences found in this sample. The J gene is TRBJ2-5, the V gene TRBV5-1; D is unresolved. V was pared by 0 bases and J by 4 bases, with 1 base between. Looked up from germline, CDR1 is SGHRS and CDR2 is YFSETQ. The CDR3 is 11 amino acids. CDR3 sequence: CASSLAETQYF. As DNA, the CDR3 is TGCGCCAGCAGCTTGGCAGAGACCCAGTACTTC.

J is TRBJ2-2 and V is TRBV7-8; TRBD1 agrees at 7 bases. V gave up 6 bases and J gave up 0 bases; unmatched junction bases: 7. This CDR3 is 16 amino acids long. From germline, CDR1 is SGHVS and CDR2 FQNEAQ. The CDR3 DNA reads TGTGCCAGCAGTCTGGGACAGATCGCGAACACCGGGGAGCTGTTTTTT. Its translation is CASSLGQIANTGELFF.

The chain uses TRBV7-9 and TRBJ2-3, with 9 bases identical to TRBD1. Germline CDR1 SEHNR, CDR2 FQNEAQ (reference sequence). The CDR3 runs 15 residues. V lost 7 bases to trimming and J lost 2 bases; unmatched junction nucleotides: 7. The CDR3, as DNA: TGTGCCAGCAACCGACAGGGGGGCAACACAGATACGCAGTATTTT. Its translation is CASNRQGGNTDTQYF.

The chain is built from TRBV5-1 and TRBJ1-3; TRBD1 might be the D (5 bases). The CDR3 extends over 17 amino acids. The ends were cut back, 0 bases at V and 4 bases at J, with 17 bases in the middle. CDR1 is SGHRS and CDR2 is YFSETQ in the germline V gene. In DNA, the CDR3 is TGCGCCAGCAGCTTGGTGCCCTGGAGGCAGGGCGGAAACACCATATATTTT. It codes for CASSLVPWRQGGNTIYF.

The chain employs TRBV28 and TRBJ1-6, with 8 bases lining up with TRBD1. This CDR3 has 15 residues. The junction had 7 bases not matched to a gene; V was cut back by 5 bases and J by 7 bases. Germline loops: CDR1 MDHEN, CDR2 SYDVKM. The CDR3 here is CASSPMDRVNSPLHF. The CDR3 DNA reads as TGTGCCAGCAGTCCGATGGACAGGGTAAATTCACCCCTCCACTTT.

This clone came up once. The chain has TRBV11-2 and TRBJ1-4; 8 bases line up with TRBD1. V lost 5 bases and J lost 5; bases outside the gene matches: 7. CDR3 length: 15 amino acids. Germline lookup yields CDR1 SGHAT and CDR2 FQNNGV. As DNA, the CDR3 is TGTGCCAGCAGCCCACCGGGACAGGACAATGAAAAACTGTTTTTT. It codes for CASSPPGQDNEKLFF.

The chain joins TRBV11-2 to TRBJ1-1; tentatively, D is TRBD1 (6 bases). Trimming pared 1 base from V and 8 bases from J, leaving 11 bases between. The CDR3 is 13 amino acids. The V gene's germline CDR1 is SGHAT and CDR2 FQNNGV. CDR3 DNA: TGTGCCAGCAGCTTAGGGAGACAGGAGGAAGCTTTCTTT. Translated, it gives CASSLGRQEEAFF. The complete variable domain, with remaining parts taken from reference TRBV11-2 and TRBJ1-1, reads EAGVAQSPRYKIIEKRQSVAFWCNPISGHATLYWYQQILGQGPKLLIQFQNNGVVDDSQLPKDRFSAERLKGVDSTLKIQPAKLEDSAVYLCASSLGRQEEAFFGQGTRLTVV.

To note about this clone: The same CDR3 arises from other DNA sequences in this sample as well. The chain recombines TRBV20-1 with TRBJ2-1; D call uncertain. V gave up 7 bases and J gave up 6 bases, with 7 bases separating them. This CDR3 region has 10 residues. Per the germline V gene, CDR1 is DFQATT and CDR2 is SNEGSKA (reference sequence). CDR3 amino acids: CSVIRNEQFF. CDR3 DNA sequence: TGCAGTGTTATACGCAATGAGCAGTTCTTC.

V and J are TRBV29-1 and TRBJ2-7; perhaps D is TRBD1 or TRBD2 (5 bases each). CDR3 length: 11 residues. V was clipped by 0 bases and J by 11 bases, with 11 bases between them. Germline assignment: CDR1 SQVTM and CDR2 ANQGSEA. For the CDR3, the DNA is TGCAGCGTTGAAGAGGTGGGGGTTAAGTACTTC. Its protein is CSVEEVGVKYF.

The V and J genes are TRBV12-5 and TRBJ2-3; 11 nucleotides match TRBD2. Germline trimming cut 1 base from V and 1 base from J; bases unmatched to any gene: 1. Per germline, CDR1 LGHNT and CDR2 FRNRAP. CDR3 length: 16 residues. CDR3 DNA sequence: TGTGCTAGTGGTTTGGGACTAGCGGGACGCACAGATACGCAGTATTTT. Translating it yields CASGLGLAGRTDTQYF.

This clone was counted a few times. V is TRBV15 and J is TRBJ2-1; D is undetermined. This CDR3 is 15 amino acids long. In germline, CDR1 is LNHNV, CDR2 YYDKDF (reference sequence). Trimming removed 1 base at V and 7 bases at J, with 14 bases between. CDR3 bases: TGTGCCACCAGCAGAGGACGGCTCTTTCGGAATGAGCAGTTCTTC. As protein: CATSRGRLFRNEQFF.

The chain joins TRBV6-5 to TRBJ2-2; D might be TRBD1 (5 bases). Trimming removed 6 bases from V and 8 bases from J, with 13 bases in between. Germline-derived CDR1 and CDR2 are MNHEY and SVGAGI. The CDR3 contains 13 residues. The CDR3, as DNA: TGTGCCAGCAGCATAGGGGCTTGGGGGGAGCTGTTTTTT. Its translation: CASSIGAWGELFF.

Concerning this clone: Other DNA sequences in this specimen translate into the identical CDR3. The chain uses TRBV9 and TRBJ2-3; D remains ambiguous. The CDR3 consists of 13 residues. V lost 2 bases, J lost 2 bases, and 6 bases lay in between. The germline CDR1 and CDR2 sequences are SGDLS and YYNGEE. CDR3 sequence: CASSVSSTDTQYF. The CDR3 coding sequence is TGTGCCAGCAGCGTGAGCTCCACAGATACGCAGTATTTT. Based on the CDR3 plus reference TRBV9 and TRBJ2-3, the full variable domain is DSGVTQTPKHLITATGQRVTLRCSPRSGDLSVYWYQQSLDQGLQFLIQYYNGEERAKGNILERFSAQQFPDLHSELNLSSLELGDSALYFCASSVSSTDTQYFGPGTRLTVL.

The chain links TRBV5-1 to TRBJ2-7; 9 bases map to TRBD1. The trim removed 7 bases at V and 1 base at J, leaving 9 bases unmatched. CDR1 and CDR2 from the germline V gene are SGHRS and YFSETQ. This CDR3 region has 15 residues. CDR3 loop: CASAGGTGPSYEQYF. CDR3 DNA sequence: TGCGCCAGCGCAGGGGGGACAGGGCCATCCTACGAGCAGTACTTC.

The J gene is TRBJ2-2, the V gene TRBV7-9; TRBD2 might be the D (6 bases). This CDR3 region has 16 residues. CDR1 and CDR2 from the germline V gene are SEHNR and FQNEAQ (reference sequence). Deletions cut 5 bases from V and 1 base from J, with 14 bases between. The CDR3 loop is CASSKISGRNTGELFF. CDR3 nucleotides: TGTGCCAGCAGCAAGATTAGCGGAAGGAACACCGGGGAGCTGTTTTTT. The variable domain in full, completed from reference TRBV7-9 and TRBJ2-2, reads DTGVSQNPRHKITKRGQNVTFRCDPISEHNRLYWYRQTLGQGPEFLTYFQNEAQLEKSRLLSDRFSAERPKGSFSTLEIQRTEQGDSAMYLCASSKISGRNTGELFFGEGSRLTVL.

The chain carries TRBV2 and TRBJ2-1; 7 nucleotides align to TRBD2. CDR3 length equals 13 residues. Trimming took 11 bases from V and 9 from J; bases not matched to a gene: 13. CDR1 is SNHLY and CDR2 is FYNNEI in the germline V gene. CDR3 DNA sequence: TGTGCCGGGGAGCGGGAACTGGGCAGTGAGCAGTTCTTC. Translated, it gives CAGERELGSEQFF.

V is TRBV14 and J is TRBJ2-5; 7 nucleotides match TRBD2. CDR3 length equals 16 residues. Germline CDR1 reads SGHDN; CDR2 reads FVKESK. J gave up 3 bases and V 3 bases, and 10 bases lay outside the gene matches. The CDR3, as DNA: TGTGCCAGCAGCCATTCTAGCGGACGAGGAGAAGAGACCCAGTACTTC. Its protein product is CASSHSSGRGEETQYF.

J is TRBJ2-2 and V is TRBV11-2; 10 bases agree with TRBD2. The CDR3 length is 18 residues. V gave up 4 bases and J gave up 5 bases; unmatched junction bases: 13. Germline V gives CDR1 SGHAT, CDR2 FQNNGV. For the CDR3, the DNA is TGTGCCAGCAGCTCCCCCGGATCTAGCGGGAGACGGACCGGGGAGCTGTTTTTT. It yields the protein CASSSPGSSGRRTGELFF.

V is TRBV29-1 and J is TRBJ2-3; possibly TRBD1 for D (7 bases). The CDR3 runs to 14 residues. Germline CDR1 is SQVTM and CDR2 is ANQGSEA. V was clipped by 6 bases and J by 3 bases, with 16 bases between them. The CDR3 reads CSVGQGGATDTQYF. For the CDR3, the DNA is TGCAGCGTCGGCCAGGGGGGAGCGACAGATACGCAGTATTTT.

The V and J genes are TRBV5-1 and TRBJ2-7; 9 bases map to TRBD2. Germline CDR1 SGHRS, CDR2 YFSETQ. The CDR3 consists of 14 residues. J gave up 6 bases and V 4 bases, and 8 bases lay outside the gene matches. CDR3 amino acids: CASSVAGELREQYF. CDR3 DNA: TGCGCCAGCAGCGTAGCGGGAGAATTACGCGAGCAGTACTTC.

The rearrangement joins TRBV5-5 to TRBJ1-2; D gene ambiguous. V gave up 4 bases and J gave up 4 bases, with 17 bases separating them. The CDR3 extends over 15 amino acids. Germline V gives CDR1 SGHKS, CDR2 YYEKEE (reference sequence). The CDR3 DNA reads as TGTGCCAGCAGCCCCGGACCGGGAGGGTCCTATGGCTACACCTTC. Encoded protein: CASSPGPGGSYGYTF.

The rearrangement links TRBV6-5 to TRBJ1-3; D ambiguous. The CDR3 runs 13 residues. The germline V and J ends were trimmed by 7 bases and 1 base, with 8 bases remaining between them. CDR1 and CDR2 (germline): MNHEY, SVGAGI. The CDR3 DNA reads as TGTGCCAGCAATGGTCCTTCTGGAAACACCATATATTTT. This gives the protein CASNGPSGNTIYF.

The chain carries TRBV27 and TRBJ1-2; TRBD1 might be the D (6 bases). The CDR3 is made up of 15 amino acids. CDR1 is MNHEY and CDR2 is SMNVEV in the germline V gene (reference sequence). V was pared by 2 bases and J by 7 bases, with 17 bases between. CDR3 loop: CASSLKRNGGLGYTF. The CDR3 DNA is TGTGCCAGCAGTTTAAAGAGGAATGGGGGCCTTGGCTACACCTTC.

This clone was counted once. The CDR3 loop reads CAISESGRSNYGYTF. DNA for the CDR3: TGTGCCATCAGTGAGTCAGGCCGATCAAACTATGGCTACACCTTC. The V and J genes are TRBV10-3 and TRBJ1-2; the D is unclear. Germline V gene lookup returns CDR1 ENHRY and CDR2 SYGVKD. The CDR3 consists of 15 residues. V lost 0 bases and J 2 bases, leaving 10 bases between the germline ends.